These T cell receptor beta chains were read from a single sample in a study of shared clonotypes between healthy human individuals. Measured with immunoSEQ multiplex PCR; TCRdb has only the in-frame clones, and not every one. The sample has under 2,500,000 clones, approximately 94% seen once. The sequenced material came from naive CD4+ T cells sorted from blood. The receptors come from a man aged 18 to 30 in good health. Each CDR3 is given with its conserved first and last residue. The D gene is left open where the match is weak.

J gene	V gene	D gene	CDR3 DNA	CDR3 protein
TRBJ2-5	TRBV19	-	TGTGCCAGTAGTACCTCCTGGGGGGCGGAGACCCAGTACTTC	CASSTSWGAETQYF
TRBJ1-2	TRBV10-3	-	TGTGCCATCAGTGAACCGGGATCTGGCTACACCTTC	CAISEPGSGYTF
TRBJ2-2	TRBV28	-	TGTGCCGGCCAAGGGAGTGGTCTTACCGGGGAGCTGTTTTTT	CAGQGSGLTGELFF
TRBJ2-7	TRBV7-2	-	TGTGCCAGCAGCTCCCGCTACGAGCAGTACTTC	CASSSRYEQYF
TRBJ2-2	TRBV6-5	TRBD2	TGTGCCAGCAGATCACTAGCGGGGCTGGGCGGGGAGCTGTTTTTT	CASRSLAGLGGELFF
TRBJ2-7	TRBV30	-	TGTGCCTGGTCACAGGGAGACGAGCAGTACTTC	CAWSQGDEQYF
TRBJ1-2	TRBV15	TRBD1	TGTGCCACCAGCGGCCGGGACAGGGGTCCGGATGGCTACACCTTC	CATSGRDRGPDGYTF
TRBJ2-1	TRBV10-3	TRBD2	TGTGCCATCAGTGAGATGGCTAGCGGGGGGTCGAATGAGCAGTTCTTC	CAISEMASGGSNEQFF
TRBJ1-3	TRBV5-4	-	TGTGCCAGCAGCGCAGGGTTGTCTGGAAACACCATATATTTT	CASSAGLSGNTIYF
TRBJ1-5	TRBV28	-	TGTGCCAGCAGTTCTACTCAGGCTGGAGGCCAGCCCCAGCATTTT	CASSSTQAGGQPQHF
TRBJ1-1	TRBV30	-	TGTGCCTGGAGTAAGGGGGGCCTTATGAACACTGAAGCTTTCTTT	CAWSKGGLMNTEAFF
TRBJ1-1	TRBV28	-	TGTGCCAGCAGTTTAATATTAGCGGCAGGGGCGACTGAAGCTTTCTTT	CASSLILAAGATEAFF
TRBJ2-7	TRBV20-1	-	TGCAGTGCTAGAGGGCAGGGTTTGCACTTC	CSARGQGLHF
TRBJ2-7	TRBV6-5	TRBD1	TGTGCCAGCAGTTACTCGGCACAGGGGACCTACGAGCAGTACTTC	CASSYSAQGTYEQYF
TRBJ1-1	TRBV7-2	TRBD1	TGTGCCAGCACCATACAGGGGCTCGGGAACACTGAAGCTTTCTTT	CASTIQGLGNTEAFF
TRBJ2-3	TRBV19	-	TGTGCCAGTAGACGTGGTAGCTTGCAGGCCGGCACAGATACGCAGTATTTT	CASRRGSLQAGTDTQYF